This is a list of T cell receptor beta chains from one sample in a study of blood T cell repertoires in COVID-19. Libraries were prepared by immunoSEQ multiplex PCR; TCRdb keeps only in-frame clonotypes and omits some of them. The data contain about 200,000 clones, approximately 81% of them singletons. Material: peripheral blood. The receptors shown here come from a woman over 75 with acute or convalescent COVID-19. The CDR3 runs from the conserved cysteine through the conserved F or W. D genes are given only for firm matches. Size values are once, few and many counts, or a class for expanded clones, and some rows have none.

>TRBD2|TRBJ2-1|TRBV5-1|.
CASSLGLAGDPTNEQFF
TGCGCCAGCAGCTTGGGACTAGCGGGGGACCCCACCAATGAGCAGTTCTTC
>TRBD2|TRBJ2-5|TRBV18|.
CASSPQASGSSLVATQYF
TGTGCCAGCTCACCACAGGCTAGCGGGAGTTCGTTAGTAGCGACCCAGTACTTC
>TRBD1|TRBJ2-7|TRBV19|.
CASADRAAKYF
TGTGCCAGCGCGGACAGGGCCGCCAAGTACTTC
>.|TRBJ2-1|TRBV5-1|.
CASSLVLISRQDYNEQFF
TGCGCCAGCAGCTTGGTCCTAATCTCCCGCCAAGACTACAATGAGCAGTTCTTC
>TRBD1|TRBJ1-1|TRBV20-1|.
CSALDRPEAFF
TGCAGTGCTTTGGACAGGCCTGAAGCTTTCTTT
>TRBD1|TRBJ1-5|TRBV4-3|.
CASSQGTGFTQPQHF
TGCGCCAGCAGCCAAGGGACAGGGTTTACTCAGCCCCAGCATTTT
>.|TRBJ2-6|TRBV3-1/TRBV3-2|.
CASSRDSHDSGANVLTF
TGTGCCAGCAGCCGCGACAGTCATGACTCTGGGGCCAACGTCCTGACTTTC
>.|TRBJ1-6|TRBV28|.
CASSFPYRANSPLHF
TGTGCCAGCAGTTTCCCATACAGGGCCAATTCACCCCTCCACTTT
>TRBD1|TRBJ1-4|TRBV10-3|.
CAISESGGYAREKLFF
TGTGCCATCAGTGAGTCAGGGGGCTACGCTAGGGAAAAACTGTTTTTT
>.|TRBJ2-1|TRBV7-2|.
CASSGGMAAQFF
TGTGCCAGCAGCGGAGGGATGGCAGCGCAGTTCTTC
>.|TRBJ2-7|TRBV3-1/TRBV3-2|.
CASSQLADEQYF
TGTGCCAGCAGCCAACTAGCTGACGAGCAGTACTTC
>.|TRBJ1-2|TRBV18|.
CASSRLNNLPGGYTF
TGTGCCAGCTCACGTCTAAACAACCTTCCGGGGGGCTACACCTTC
>TRBD1|TRBJ1-2|TRBV6-5|once
CASSQGQGARGYTF
TGTGCCAGCAGCCAAGGACAGGGGGCGCGTGGCTACACCTTC
>.|TRBJ1-4|TRBV5-8|.
CASSPGRGGGSEKLFF
TGTGCCAGCAGCCCGGGGCGAGGGGGTGGATCGGAAAAACTGTTTTTT
>.|TRBJ1-1|TRBV6-2/TRBV6-3|once
CASSYSQWTEAFF
TGTGCCAGCAGTTACTCTCAGTGGACTGAAGCTTTCTTT
>TRBD1|TRBJ2-6|TRBV6-5|.
CASRQGALGANVLTF
TGTGCCAGCAGACAGGGGGCGCTAGGGGCCAACGTCCTGACTTTC
>.|TRBJ1-6|TRBV5-6|.
CASSSKGSWNSPLHF
TGTGCCAGCAGCTCTAAAGGTAGCTGGAATTCACCCCTCCACTTT
>.|TRBJ1-3|TRBV5-4|.
CASSLGQLNTIYF
TGTGCCAGCAGCTTGGGACAGCTAAACACCATATATTTT
>.|TRBJ2-7|TRBV21-1|.
CASSKLGDLVICSYEQYF
TGTGCCAGCAGCAAATTGGGGGACTTAGTAATTTGCTCCTACGAGCAGTACTTC
>TRBD1|TRBJ1-1|TRBV7-2|.
CASSLEGTGATKAFF
TGTGCCAGCAGCTTAGAAGGGACAGGGGCGACTAAAGCTTTCTTT
>.|TRBJ2-1|TRBV29-1|few
CSVNGDEQFF
TGCAGCGTTAACGGTGATGAGCAGTTCTTC
>.|TRBJ1-2|TRBV27|.
CASSYAPGNDYTF
TGTGCCAGCAGTTACGCCCCCGGGAATGACTACACCTTC
>TRBD1|TRBJ2-5|TRBV25-1|.
CASSPRDRGFETQYF
TGTGCCAGCAGCCCCCGGGACAGGGGGTTCGAGACCCAGTACTTC
>TRBD2|TRBJ2-1|TRBV27|once
CASSQRATSGTGNEQFF
TGTGCCAGCAGCCAAAGGGCCACTAGCGGGACGGGGAATGAGCAGTTCTTC
>.|TRBJ1-4|TRBV6-6|.
CASSPTRRVWADWEKLFF
TGTGCCAGCAGTCCTACTCGGCGCGTGTGGGCCGATTGGGAAAAACTGTTTTTT
>.|TRBJ2-4|TRBV7-3|few
CASSLGGIQYF
TGTGCCAGCAGCCTGGGGGGCATTCAGTACTTC
>TRBD2|TRBJ2-7|TRBV2|.
CASRISGSGNEQYF
TGTGCCAGCAGGATCAGCGGGAGCGGGAACGAGCAGTACTTC
>TRBD1|TRBJ2-5|TRBV25-1|.
CASSVGGTGVSKETQYF
TGTGCCAGCAGTGTGGGGGGGACAGGGGTCTCTAAGGAGACCCAGTACTTC
>TRBD1|TRBJ1-1|TRBV5-1|.
CASSSPNLGQGGSHTEAFF
TGCGCCAGCAGCTCACCCAACCTCGGACAGGGAGGATCCCACACTGAAGCTTTCTTT
>TRBD1|TRBJ1-2|TRBV12-3/TRBV12-4|.
CASTPRDSYGYTF
TGTGCCAGCACCCCCCGGGACAGCTATGGCTACACCTTC
>.|TRBJ1-1|TRBV27|.
CASTSQGLRNTEAFF
TGTGCCAGCACCTCTCAGGGGCTGCGGAACACTGAAGCTTTCTTT
>.|TRBJ1-1|TRBV18|.
CASSPKQQNTEAFF
TGTGCCAGCTCCCCTAAACAGCAGAACACTGAAGCTTTCTTT
>.|TRBJ2-5|TRBV7-2|once
CASSFFAGEETQYF
TGTGCCAGCAGCTTTTTTGCAGGGGAAGAGACCCAGTACTTC
>TRBD2|TRBJ2-1|TRBV10-1|.
CASSDGAGGPYNEQFF
TGCGCCAGCAGTGACGGGGCGGGAGGGCCATACAATGAGCAGTTCTTC
>TRBD2|TRBJ2-5|TRBV2|.
CASSKLAGGETQYF
TGTGCCAGCAGTAAACTAGCGGGGGGAGAGACCCAGTACTTC
>.|TRBJ1-3|TRBV6-5|few
CASSYSYTRQRHTIYF
TGTGCCAGCAGTTACTCGTATACAAGACAGAGGCACACCATATATTTT
>TRBD1|TRBJ1-5|TRBV29-1|.
CSVALTGGDSQPQHF
TGCAGCGTTGCCCTGACAGGGGGTGACAGTCAGCCCCAGCATTTT
>.|TRBJ2-4|TRBV7-9|.
CASSHSSLAKNIQYF
TGTGCCAGCAGCCACTCCTCCCTCGCCAAAAACATTCAGTACTTC
>.|TRBJ1-6|TRBV7-8|.
CASSPRGSSYNSPLHF
TGTGCCAGCAGCCCCCGGGGGAGCTCCTATAATTCACCCCTCCACTTT
>.|TRBJ1-4|TRBV18|.
CASSVQKDEKLFF
TGTGCCAGCTCAGTCCAGAAAGATGAAAAACTGTTTTTT